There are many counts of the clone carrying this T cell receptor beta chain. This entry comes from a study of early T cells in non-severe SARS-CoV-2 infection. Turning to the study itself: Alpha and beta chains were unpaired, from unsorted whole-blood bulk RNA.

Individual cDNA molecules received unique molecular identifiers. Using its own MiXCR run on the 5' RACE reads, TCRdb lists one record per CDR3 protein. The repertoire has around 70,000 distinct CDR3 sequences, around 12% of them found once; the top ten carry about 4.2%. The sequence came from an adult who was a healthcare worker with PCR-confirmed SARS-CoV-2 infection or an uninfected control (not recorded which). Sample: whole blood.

DNA for the CDR3: TGTGCCAGCAGTACCTTGACAGGGTTCAATTCACCCCTCCACTTT. This sequence encodes CASSTLTGFNSPLHF. The V call is TRBV27, the J call TRBJ1-6, with TRBD1 matching over 7 bases. The trim removed 5 bases at V and 7 bases at J, leaving 8 bases unmatched. The CDR3 consists of 15 residues. The germline V gene has CDR1 MNHEY and CDR2 SMNVEV (reference sequence).